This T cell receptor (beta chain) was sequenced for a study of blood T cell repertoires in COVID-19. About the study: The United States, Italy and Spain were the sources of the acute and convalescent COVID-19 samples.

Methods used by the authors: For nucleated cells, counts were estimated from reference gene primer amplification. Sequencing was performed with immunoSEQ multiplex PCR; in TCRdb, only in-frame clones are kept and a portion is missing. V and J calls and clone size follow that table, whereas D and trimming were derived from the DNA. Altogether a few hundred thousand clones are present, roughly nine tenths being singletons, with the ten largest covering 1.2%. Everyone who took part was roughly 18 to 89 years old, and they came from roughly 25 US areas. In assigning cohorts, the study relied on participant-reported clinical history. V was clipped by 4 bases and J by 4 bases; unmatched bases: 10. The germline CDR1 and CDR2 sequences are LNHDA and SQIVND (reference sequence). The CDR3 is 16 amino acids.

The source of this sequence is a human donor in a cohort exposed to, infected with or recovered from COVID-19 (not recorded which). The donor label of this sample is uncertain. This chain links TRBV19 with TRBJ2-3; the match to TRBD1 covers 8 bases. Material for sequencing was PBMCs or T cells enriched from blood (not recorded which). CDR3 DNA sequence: TGTGCCAGTAGTAAGTGGAGAGGACAGGGAGCAGATACGCAGTATTTT. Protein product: CASSKWRGQGADTQYF.